These 25 T cell receptor beta chains were all obtained from the same sample, sequenced in a study of T cells in Graves' hyperthyroidism and ophthalmopathy (dated by TCRdb to the late 2010s). The library was prepared using multiplex PCR. For sequencing, an Illumina HiSeq 2000 was employed. The TCR beta CDR3 regions were amplified from RNA transcripts. For the first round of RT-PCR on the TCR CDR3, the HTBI primer set was used together with the Qiagen OneStep RT-PCR kit. Starting from the raw public reads, TCRdb applied fastp trimming at Q25, assembled clones with MiXCR and retained in-frame beta chains. Entries are consolidated by CDR3 protein sequence, retaining the most common genes and DNA. The sample table records 600,000 to 750,000 distinct CDR3 sequences; approximately 15% of these occur just once. Roughly 16% of the sample goes to the ten largest clones. Material for sequencing was blood. The receptors here all came from a man aged 45 to 65 with Graves' hyperthyroidism.

This clonotype was seen only a few times. This chain links TRBV19 with TRBJ1-1; D possibly corresponds to TRBD1 (6 bases). The germline gives CDR1 LNHDA, CDR2 SQIVND (reference sequence). Trimming removed 9 bases at V and 1 base at J, with 15 bases between. The CDR3 runs 14 residues. This CDR3 is CASGYTQGNTEAFF. DNA for the CDR3: TGTGCCAGCGGCTACACACAGGGGAACACTGAAGCTTTCTTT.

This clonotype was counted many times. This chain joins TRBV28 and TRBJ2-1; D is unresolved. CDR3 length equals 15 residues. Germline CDR1 reads MDHEN; CDR2 reads SYDVKM. Trimming shortened V by 6 bases and J by 2 bases, and 14 bases separated the two germline ends. The CDR3 region has the DNA TGTGCCAGCAGCCTGTCCCAGCAGCCCTACAATGAGCAGTTCTTC. It specifies CASSLSQQPYNEQFF.

This clonotype was picked up many times. The chain combines TRBV11-2 with TRBJ2-1, with D possibly being TRBD2 (6 bases). This CDR3 has 15 amino acids. Trimming removed 5 bases from V and 8 bases from J, with 19 bases in between. Germline V gene lookup returns CDR1 SGHAT and CDR2 FQNNGV. DNA of the CDR3: TGTGCCAGCAGCCCCCTAAGGAGGGCCTTAGATGAGCAGTTCTTC. It translates to CASSPLRRALDEQFF.

This clonotype was observed at least ten times. The V call is TRBV19, the J call TRBJ1-2; a possible D gene is TRBD1 (6 bases). Germline CDR1 reads LNHDA; CDR2 reads SQIVND (reference sequence). The CDR3 runs to 16 residues. Trimming removed 2 bases at V and 3 bases at J, with 16 bases between. Here the CDR3 DNA reads TGTGCCAGTAGTATACAGCACAGGGAGTTGGACTATGGCTACACCTTC. This codes for CASSIQHRELDYGYTF.

This clonotype was counted at least ten times. The genes are TRBV27 and TRBJ2-1, with TRBD2 matching over 15 bases. V was clipped by 7 bases and J by 9 bases; unmatched bases: 7. The CDR3 extends over 15 amino acids. The V gene's germline CDR1 is MNHEY and CDR2 SMNVEV (reference sequence). CDR3 sequence (DNA): TGTGCCAGCACCCACGGGACTAGCGGGAGGACTGAGCAGTTCTTC. Its translation: CASTHGTSGRTEQFF.

There are many counts of this clonotype. The chain links TRBV28 to TRBJ2-7, with TRBD1 matching over 7 bases. Germline assignment: CDR1 MDHEN and CDR2 SYDVKM. There are 14 residues in the CDR3. V gave up 6 bases and J gave up 2 bases; unmatched junction bases: 7. The CDR3 DNA follows: TGTGCCAGCAGCACGAACAGGGGCGCCTACGAGCAGTACTTC. Translating gives CASSTNRGAYEQYF.

The table lists this clonotype with a few counts. V is TRBV30 and J is TRBJ1-4, with D maybe TRBD1 (5 bases). This CDR3 region has 12 residues. Trimming cost V 1 base and J 12 bases, with 12 bases left between them. CDR1 and CDR2 (germline): GTSNPN, SVGIG (reference sequence). The CDR3 DNA reads as TGTGCCTGGAGTGGAGACAGTTTGGAACTGTTTTTT. Its protein product is CAWSGDSLELFF.

V is TRBV30 and J is TRBJ2-1; 9 bases map to TRBD1. This CDR3 is built from 15 residues. Germline CDR1 GTSNPN, CDR2 SVGIG (reference sequence). With V trimmed by 2 bases and J by 5 bases, 7 bases remained unmatched. The DNA for the CDR3 is TGTGCCTGGAGTACCGGGACAGGGAAAGACAATGAGCAGTTCTTC. Its translation is CAWSTGTGKDNEQFF. The variable domain in full, with the rest retrieved from reference TRBV30 and TRBJ2-1, is SQTIHQWPATLVQPVGSPLSLECTVEGTSNPNLYWYRQAAGRGLQLLFYSVGIGQISSEVPQNLSASRPQDRQFILSSKKLLLSDSGFYLCAWSTGTGKDNEQFFGPGTRLTVL.

This clonotype appeared many times. The V gene is TRBV5-1, the J gene TRBJ2-1; a possible D gene is TRBD2 (5 bases). The CDR3 runs 13 residues. The V end lost 4 bases, the J end lost 6 bases, and 11 bases lay between the germline ends. Germline CDR1 SGHRS, CDR2 YFSETQ. In DNA form, the CDR3 reads TGCGCCAGCAGCATAGGAGGCCCCAATGAGCAGTTCTTC. Amino acid sequence: CASSIGGPNEQFF.

This clonotype appeared many times. V is TRBV11-3 and J is TRBJ2-1, with 9 bases identical to TRBD2. Germline V gives CDR1 SGHNT, CDR2 YENEEA. This CDR3 is built from 17 residues. Germline trimming cut 5 bases from V and 4 bases from J; bases unmatched to any gene: 12. CDR3 sequence (DNA): TGTGCCAGCAGCCCCCGTGGGGAGCTAGCGGGATACAATGAGCAGTTCTTC. Protein: CASSPRGELAGYNEQFF.

In this sample, this clonotype turned up many times. V is TRBV7-2 and J is TRBJ2-2; maybe TRBD2 (5 bases). Germline V gene data show CDR1 as SGHTA and CDR2 as FQGNSA. This CDR3 comprises 16 residues. Trimming left V 1 base short and J 6 bases short, with 15 bases between. The chain's CDR3 is CASSLDLLALAGELFF. CDR3 in DNA: TGTGCCAGCAGCTTAGATTTGCTAGCTCTCGCCGGGGAGCTGTTTTTT.

To note about this clonotype: A much bigger clone sits one base away, suggesting this may be a read error. The V and J genes are TRBV5-1 and TRBJ2-1; D is possibly TRBD1 (7 bases). The CDR3 runs to 16 residues. Germline loops: CDR1 SGHRS, CDR2 YFSETQ. The DNA for the CDR3 is TGCGCCAGCAGCATAATCGGGCAGGGGGGCGACAATGAGCCGTTCTTC. Translating gives CASSIIGQGGDNEPFF.

This clonotype was counted only a few times. The chain uses TRBV7-2 and TRBJ2-3; D perhaps matches TRBD2 (5 bases). The CDR3 spans 18 residues. With 1 base removed from V and 3 bases from J, the gap between germline ends came to 20 bases. The germline V gene encodes CDR1 SGHTA and CDR2 FQGNSA. CDR3 in DNA: TGTGCCAGCAGCTTAGGCCCTTTGGGAGCCGGTCTGACAGATACGCAGTATTTT. Translation: CASSLGPLGAGLTDTQYF.

This chain joins TRBV13 and TRBJ2-1, with 12 bases fitting TRBD2. The germline V gene has CDR1 PRHDT and CDR2 FYEKMQ (reference sequence). The CDR3 totals 15 residues. V was pared by 3 bases and J by 8 bases, with 5 bases of the junction left unmatched. CDR3 sequence reads: CASSFTSGRLDEQFF. The DNA for the CDR3 is TGTGCCAGCAGCTTTACTAGCGGGAGGTTGGATGAGCAGTTCTTC.

This sequence joins TRBV18 and TRBJ2-1; TRBD2 aligns across 13 bases. Per germline, CDR1 KGHSH and CDR2 LQKENI. CDR3 size: 17 residues. Trimming took 0 bases from V and 6 from J; bases not matched to a gene: 5. The CDR3 nucleotides read TGTGCCAGCTCACCACCACGACTAGCGGGAGGAGGCAATGAGCAGTTCTTC. It specifies CASSPPRLAGGGNEQFF.

There are many counts of this clonotype. In DNA form, the CDR3 reads TGCGCCAGCAGCTTGGCCGGGGTTTTGGGCACTGAAGCTTTCTTT. Encoded protein: CASSLAGVLGTEAFF. This chain uses TRBV5-1 with TRBJ1-1; D not resolved. Germline V gives CDR1 SGHRS, CDR2 YFSETQ. V was pared by 0 bases and J by 4 bases, with 13 bases between. The length of the CDR3 is 15 residues.

J is TRBJ2-7 and V is TRBV29-1; maybe TRBD2 (7 bases). V lost 3 bases and J lost 3, with 15 bases in between. This CDR3 spans 14 amino acids. CDR1 is SQVTM, CDR2 ANQGSEA, per germline. CDR3 sequence (DNA): TGCAGCGTTGAGGGGGGGCAGGGGCTCTACGAGCAGTACTTC. Protein: CSVEGGQGLYEQYF.

The rearrangement links TRBV29-1 to TRBJ2-1, with no clear D. The CDR3 is 14 residues long. The germline CDR1 and CDR2 sequences are SQVTM and ANQGSEA. Trimming removed 3 bases from V and 5 bases from J, with 14 bases in between. The CDR3 nucleotides are TGCAGCGTTGATCCTAGTCTAGGGAACAATGAGCAGTTCTTC. Its protein is CSVDPSLGNNEQFF.

This rearrangement joins TRBV19 to TRBJ1-2, with 9 bases identical to TRBD1. The CDR3 sequence is 14 residues long. Germline V CDR1 and CDR2: LNHDA, SQIVND (reference sequence). V trimming: 6 bases; J trimming: 8 bases; junction bases outside the gene matches: 10. In DNA, the CDR3 is TGTGCCAGTAGACCGCTCACAGGGGGCAAGGGCTACACCTTC. Translated: CASRPLTGGKGYTF.

This clonotype was observed at least ten times. This sequence joins TRBV28 and TRBJ2-7; possible D gene TRBD2, 5 bases. Per germline, CDR1 MDHEN and CDR2 SYDVKM. The CDR3 is made up of 15 amino acids. Between the trimmed V and J ends, which lost 0 bases and 2 bases, there was a span of 11 bases. The CDR3 is CASSLWVTIAYEQYF. Written as DNA, the CDR3 is TGTGCCAGCAGTTTATGGGTGACTATCGCCTACGAGCAGTACTTC.

This clonotype was seen many times. The V call is TRBV11-2, the J call TRBJ2-7, with 7 nucleotides matching TRBD2. V dropped 5 bases and J dropped 4; count of bases not matched to a gene: 5. The germline V gene has CDR1 SGHAT and CDR2 FQNNGV. The CDR3 has 13 amino acids. Written as DNA, the CDR3 is TGTGCCAGCAGCGAGGGGCGGGAGTACGAGCAGTACTTC. Translated, it gives CASSEGREYEQYF.

The rearrangement uses TRBV28 and TRBJ2-3; D is possibly TRBD2 (5 bases). Germline V gene data show CDR1 as MDHEN and CDR2 as SYDVKM. Trimming shortened V by 5 bases and J by 2 bases, and 11 bases separated the two germline ends. CDR3 size: 14 residues. The CDR3 DNA is TGTGCCAGCAGTCGGGGAACCCCCACAGATACGCAGTATTTT. This gives the protein CASSRGTPTDTQYF. Together with reference TRBV28 and TRBJ2-3, the CDR3 gives the full variable domain: DVKVTQSSRYLVKRTGEKVFLECVQDMDHENMFWYRQDPGLGLRLIYFSYDVKMKEKGDIPEGYSVSREKKERFSLILESASTNQTSMYLCASSRGTPTDTQYFGPGTRLTVL.

The chain employs TRBV7-9 and TRBJ2-2; D not resolved. V lost 5 bases to trimming and J lost 6 bases, with 13 bases between them. The CDR3 sequence is 14 residues long. CDR1 and CDR2 (germline): SEHNR, FQNEAQ (reference sequence). DNA of the CDR3: TGTGCCAGCAGCCAGATTTCACTGCCCGGGGAGCTGTTTTTT. Translation gives CASSQISLPGELFF.

V and J are TRBV19 and TRBJ2-3, with TRBD2 identical over 15 bases. From germline, CDR1 is LNHDA and CDR2 SQIVND (reference sequence). V was clipped by 6 bases and J by 9 bases; unmatched bases: 10. The CDR3 consists of 16 residues. The CDR3 region is CASSQVGLAGGVTQYF. CDR3 coding DNA: TGTGCCAGTAGCCAAGTGGGACTAGCGGGAGGAGTCACGCAGTATTTT.

This clonotype was seen repeatedly, ten times or more. This rearrangement joins TRBV2 to TRBJ2-3; 8 positions agree with TRBD2. Germline V lookup: CDR1 SNHLY, CDR2 FYNNEI. CDR3 length: 14 amino acids. The J segment lost 2 bases and the V segment lost 8 bases, leaving 6 bases of the junction unmatched. In DNA form, the CDR3 reads TGTGCCAGCCTCGGAGCGGGAGCCACAGATACGCAGTATTTT. It encodes CASLGAGATDTQYF.